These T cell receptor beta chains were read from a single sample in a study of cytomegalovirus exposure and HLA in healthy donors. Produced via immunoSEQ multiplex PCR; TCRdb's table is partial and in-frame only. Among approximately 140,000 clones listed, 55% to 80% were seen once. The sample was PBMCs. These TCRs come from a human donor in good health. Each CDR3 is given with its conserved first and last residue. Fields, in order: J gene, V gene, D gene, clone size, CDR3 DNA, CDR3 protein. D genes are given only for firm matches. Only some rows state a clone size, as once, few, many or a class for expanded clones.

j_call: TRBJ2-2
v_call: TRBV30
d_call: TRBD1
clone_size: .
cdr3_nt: TGTGCCTGGAGTCAGGACAGGGTGTCCGGGGAGCTGTTTTTT
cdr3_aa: CAWSQDRVSGELFF

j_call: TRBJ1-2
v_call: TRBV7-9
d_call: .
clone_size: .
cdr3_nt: TGTGCCAGCAGCTTATTAGTAAACTATGGCTACACCTTC
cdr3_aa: CASSLLVNYGYTF

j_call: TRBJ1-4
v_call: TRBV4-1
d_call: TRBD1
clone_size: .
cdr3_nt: TGCGCCAGCAGCCAAGTCTCAGTAGGGACAGTTATTAATGAAAAACTGTTTTTT
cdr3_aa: CASSQVSVGTVINEKLFF

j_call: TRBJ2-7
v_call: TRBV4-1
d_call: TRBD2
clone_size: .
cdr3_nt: TGCGCCAGCAGCCCCGGACTAGCGGGGGGCTACGAGCAGTACTTC
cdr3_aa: CASSPGLAGGYEQYF

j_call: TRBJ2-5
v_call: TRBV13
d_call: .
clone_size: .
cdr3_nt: TGTGCCAGCAGCTTAAACACCCTCCAAGAGACCCAGTACTTC
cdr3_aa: CASSLNTLQETQYF

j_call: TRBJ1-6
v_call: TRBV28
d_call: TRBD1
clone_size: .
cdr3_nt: TGTGCCAGCAGTTTATACAGACAGGGGGCTAATTCACCCCTCCACTTT
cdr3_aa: CASSLYRQGANSPLHF

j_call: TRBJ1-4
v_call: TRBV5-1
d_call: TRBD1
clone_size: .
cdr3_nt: TGCGCCAGCAGTGAGACTGTGGGACAGGGTTGGGAAAAACTGTTTTTT
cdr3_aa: CASSETVGQGWEKLFF

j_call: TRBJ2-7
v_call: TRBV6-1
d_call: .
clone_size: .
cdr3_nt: TGTGCCAGCACTATAAGTCGGGACACTACCTACGAGCAGTACTTC
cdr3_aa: CASTISRDTTYEQYF

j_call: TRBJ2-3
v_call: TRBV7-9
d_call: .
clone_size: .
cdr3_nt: TGTGCCAGCAGCTTAGACGGGGGGCTCAACACAGATACGCAGTATTTT
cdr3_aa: CASSLDGGLNTDTQYF

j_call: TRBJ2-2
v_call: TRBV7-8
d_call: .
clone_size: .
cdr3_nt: TGTGCCAGCAGCTTAGAAGATAGAATTACCGGGGAGCTGTTTTTT
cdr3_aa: CASSLEDRITGELFF

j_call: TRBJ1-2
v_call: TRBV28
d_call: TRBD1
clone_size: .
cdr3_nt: TGTGCCAGCAGTTTACTGGGGGGACAGGGGGCAACGGGCTATGGCTACACCTTC
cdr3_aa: CASSLLGGQGATGYGYTF

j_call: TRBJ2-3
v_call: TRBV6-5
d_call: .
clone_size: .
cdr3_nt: TGTGCCAGCAGTTACAACCGGTTCACAGATACGCAGTATTTT
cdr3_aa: CASSYNRFTDTQYF

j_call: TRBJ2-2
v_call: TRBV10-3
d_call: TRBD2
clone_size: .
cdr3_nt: TGTGCCATCAGTGCTGGCGGGGGGAACACCGGGGAGCTGTTTTTT
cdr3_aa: CAISAGGGNTGELFF

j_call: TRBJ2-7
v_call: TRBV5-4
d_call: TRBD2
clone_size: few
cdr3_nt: TGTGCCAGCAGTCATAATATCGGGACTAGCAGCTACGAGCAGTACTTC
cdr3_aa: CASSHNIGTSSYEQYF

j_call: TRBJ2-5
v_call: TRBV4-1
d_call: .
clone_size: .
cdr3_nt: TGCGCCAGCAGCCATGAGACTGAGCAAGAGACCCAGTACTTC
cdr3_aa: CASSHETEQETQYF

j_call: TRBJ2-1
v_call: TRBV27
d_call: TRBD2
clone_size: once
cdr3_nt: TGTGCCAGCAGGATGACTAGCGGGAGAGTTGAGCAGTTCTTC
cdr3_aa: CASRMTSGRVEQFF

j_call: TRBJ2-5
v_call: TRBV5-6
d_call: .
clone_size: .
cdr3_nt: TGTGCCAGCAGCCCCTGGGGGGACCAAGAGACCCAGTACTTC
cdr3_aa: CASSPWGDQETQYF

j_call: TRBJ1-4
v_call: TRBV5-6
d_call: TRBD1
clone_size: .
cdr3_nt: TGTGCCAGCAGCCCTACAGGGGGGAATGAAAAACTGTTTTTT
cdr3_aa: CASSPTGGNEKLFF

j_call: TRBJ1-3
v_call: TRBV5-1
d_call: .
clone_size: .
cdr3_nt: TGCGCCAGCAGCTTGACAGGGCCTGGAAACACCATATATTTT
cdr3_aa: CASSLTGPGNTIYF

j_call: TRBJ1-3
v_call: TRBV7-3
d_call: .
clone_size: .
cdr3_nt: TGTGCCAGCAGCTCCTCCTCTGGAAACACCATATATTTT
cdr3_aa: CASSSSSGNTIYF

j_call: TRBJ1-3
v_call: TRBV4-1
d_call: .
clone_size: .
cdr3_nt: TGCGCCAGCAGCCCGACGACTCCTGGAAACACCATATATTTT
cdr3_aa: CASSPTTPGNTIYF

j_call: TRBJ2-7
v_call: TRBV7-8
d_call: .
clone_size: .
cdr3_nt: TGTGCCAGCAGCTTAACACCAAACTACGAGCAGTACTTC
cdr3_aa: CASSLTPNYEQYF

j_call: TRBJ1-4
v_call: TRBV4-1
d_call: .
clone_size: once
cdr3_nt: TGCGCCAGCAGCCAAGAGGGGGGGGTACGGGAAAAACTGTTTTTT
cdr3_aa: CASSQEGGVREKLFF

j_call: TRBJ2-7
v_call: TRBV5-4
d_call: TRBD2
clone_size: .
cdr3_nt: TGTGCCAGCAGCTTTGGAGGGAGGGTAGGCGAGCAGTACTTC
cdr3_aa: CASSFGGRVGEQYF

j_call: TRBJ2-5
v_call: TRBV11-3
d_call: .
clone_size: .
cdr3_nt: TGTGCCAGCAGCTTAGGCGGGGGCTACAAAGAGACCCAGTACTTC
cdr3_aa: CASSLGGGYKETQYF

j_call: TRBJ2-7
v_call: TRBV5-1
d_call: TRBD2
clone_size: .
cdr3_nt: TGCGCCAGCAGCACCCTTAGCGGGGGGGCGGACGAGCAGTACTTC
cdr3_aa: CASSTLSGGADEQYF

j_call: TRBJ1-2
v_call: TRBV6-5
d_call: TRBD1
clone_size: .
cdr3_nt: TGTGCCAGCAGTCAACCCGGGGACAGACTTTATGGCTACACCTTC
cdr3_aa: CASSQPGDRLYGYTF

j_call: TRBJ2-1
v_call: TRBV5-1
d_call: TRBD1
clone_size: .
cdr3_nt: TGCGCCAGCAGCCCCATACAGGGGCCCCGCAATGAGCAGTTCTTC
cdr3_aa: CASSPIQGPRNEQFF

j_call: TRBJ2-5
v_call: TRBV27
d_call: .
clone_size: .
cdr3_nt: TGTGCCAGCAGTTTATCGGCGGGTGGAGAGACCCAGTACTTC
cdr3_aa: CASSLSAGGETQYF

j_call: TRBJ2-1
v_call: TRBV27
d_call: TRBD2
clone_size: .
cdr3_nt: TGTGCCAGCAGTCCCGGGACTAGACCCAATGAGCAGTTCTTC
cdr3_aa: CASSPGTRPNEQFF

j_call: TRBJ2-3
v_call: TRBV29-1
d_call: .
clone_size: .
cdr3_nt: TGCAGCACCAGAGGAGGGTGGGCAGATACGCAGTATTTT
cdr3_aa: CSTRGGWADTQYF

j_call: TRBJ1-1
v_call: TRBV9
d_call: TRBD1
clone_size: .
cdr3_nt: TGTGCCAGCAGCTCACAGGGGTTCACTGAAGCTTTCTTT
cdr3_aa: CASSSQGFTEAFF

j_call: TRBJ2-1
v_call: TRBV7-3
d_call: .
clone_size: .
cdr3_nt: TGTGCCAGCAGCTGTCCAACCATCGAGCTTGAGCAGTTCTTC
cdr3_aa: CASSCPTIELEQFF

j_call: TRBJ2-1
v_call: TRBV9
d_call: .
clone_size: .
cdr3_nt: TGTGCCAGCAGCGTAGAGGTCTTACAGAATGAGCAGTTCTTC
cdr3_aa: CASSVEVLQNEQFF

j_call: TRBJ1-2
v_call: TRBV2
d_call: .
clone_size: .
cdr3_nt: TGTGCCAGCAGACTACAGGGATTGTATGGCTACACCTTC
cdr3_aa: CASRLQGLYGYTF

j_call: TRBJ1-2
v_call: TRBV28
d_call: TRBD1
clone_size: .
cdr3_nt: TGTGCCAGCTCCGGGACAGGGGATCTTATATTCTTC
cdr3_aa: CASSGTGDLIFF

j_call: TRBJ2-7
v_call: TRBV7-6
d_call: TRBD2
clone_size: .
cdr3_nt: TGTGCCAGCAGCTTAGGGAACCCGGGACTAGGAGCCTACGAGCAGTACTTC
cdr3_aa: CASSLGNPGLGAYEQYF

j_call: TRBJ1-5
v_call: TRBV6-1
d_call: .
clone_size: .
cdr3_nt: TGTGCCAGCAGTACCGGGTATAGCAATCAGCCCCAGCATTTT
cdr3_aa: CASSTGYSNQPQHF

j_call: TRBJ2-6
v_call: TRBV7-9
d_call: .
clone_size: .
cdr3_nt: TGTGCCAGCAGCTTATTCAACTCTGGGGCCAACGTCCTGACTTTC
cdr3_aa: CASSLFNSGANVLTF

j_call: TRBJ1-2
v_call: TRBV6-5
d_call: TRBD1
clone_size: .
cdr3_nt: TGTGCCAGCAGCACCACAGGGGGCGACTATGGCTACACCTTC
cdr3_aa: CASSTTGGDYGYTF

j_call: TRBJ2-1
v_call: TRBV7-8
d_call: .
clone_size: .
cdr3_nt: TGTGCCAGCAGCCGGCGCGGGGGCGGGAATACGAATGAGCAGTTCTTC
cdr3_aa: CASSRRGGGNTNEQFF

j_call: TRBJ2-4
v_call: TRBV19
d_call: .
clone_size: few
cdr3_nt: TGTGCCAGTAGTATAGGCGGCAGGGCGTACATTCAGTACTTC
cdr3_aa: CASSIGGRAYIQYF

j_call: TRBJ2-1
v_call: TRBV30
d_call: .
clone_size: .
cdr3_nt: TGTGCCTGGAGTACCGGGAGTGAGCAGTTCTTC
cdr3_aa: CAWSTGSEQFF

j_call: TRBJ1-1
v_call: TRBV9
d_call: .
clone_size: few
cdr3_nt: TGTGCCAGCAGCCCTTATGGGACGGGGGACACTGAAGCTTTCTTT
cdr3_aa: CASSPYGTGDTEAFF

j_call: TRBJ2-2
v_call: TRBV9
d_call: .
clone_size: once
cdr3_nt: TGTGCCAGCAGCATTAGCGTCACCGGGGAGCTGTTTTTT
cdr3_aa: CASSISVTGELFF

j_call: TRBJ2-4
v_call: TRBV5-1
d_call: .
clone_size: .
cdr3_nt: TGCGCCAGCAGCGGCGGGATCTCAGACATTCAGTACTTC
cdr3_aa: CASSGGISDIQYF

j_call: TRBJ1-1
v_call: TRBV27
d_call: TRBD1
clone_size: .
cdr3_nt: TGTGCCAGCAGTTTAAATGGGGACAGGGGGGCTTTCTTT
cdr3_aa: CASSLNGDRGAFF

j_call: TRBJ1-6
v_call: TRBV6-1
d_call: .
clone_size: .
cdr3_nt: TGTGCCAGCAGTGAATTAGCTGGGGCTGGTAATTCACCCCTCCACTTT
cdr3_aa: CASSELAGAGNSPLHF